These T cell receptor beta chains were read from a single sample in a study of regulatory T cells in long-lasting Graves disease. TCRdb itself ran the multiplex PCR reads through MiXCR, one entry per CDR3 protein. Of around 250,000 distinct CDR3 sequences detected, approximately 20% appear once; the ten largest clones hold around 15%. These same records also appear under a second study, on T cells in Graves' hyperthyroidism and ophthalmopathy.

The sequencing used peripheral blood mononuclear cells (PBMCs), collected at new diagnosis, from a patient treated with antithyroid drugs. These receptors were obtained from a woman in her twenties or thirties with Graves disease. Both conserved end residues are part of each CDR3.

CASRQGGTNTEAFF | TRBJ1-1 | TRBV2
CASKGSTGEQYF | TRBJ2-7 | TRBV19
CASSVDQRGGEQFF | TRBJ2-1 | TRBV25-1
CASSSSAALAKNIQYF | TRBJ2-4 | TRBV28
CASNPGSAGAHRIYEQYF | TRBJ2-7 | TRBV12-3/TRBV12-4
CASSLYKGGNQPQHF | TRBJ1-5 | TRBV27
CASSLRLAGGSYEQYF | TRBJ2-7 | TRBV11-2
CASSSRQGTGELFF | TRBJ2-2 | TRBV11-3
CASSTQRETQYF | TRBJ2-5 | TRBV7-2
CASSGQDTGDEQFF | TRBJ2-1 | TRBV7-2
CASSIAFYRSSYEQYF | TRBJ2-7 | TRBV6-2/TRBV6-3
CASSPGPGGGSYGYTF | TRBJ1-2 | TRBV18
CASNSEWYTDTQYF | TRBJ2-3 | TRBV7-9
CSARPWDRGTGELFF | TRBJ2-2 | TRBV20-1
CASSSRDRGRIGTEAFF | TRBJ1-1 | TRBV19
CASSTYTSLNEKLFF | TRBJ1-4 | TRBV27
CASSALAGEADTQYF | TRBJ2-3 | TRBV6-1
CASSPPGQGANSPLHF | TRBJ1-6 | TRBV18
CASSAENYGYTF | TRBJ1-2 | TRBV25-1
CASSPGTDYEQYF | TRBJ2-7 | TRBV7-2
CASSYFSDSRNQPQHF | TRBJ1-5 | TRBV6-2/TRBV6-3
CSARSPEAGTGEKLFF | TRBJ1-4 | TRBV20-1
CAIKKTGPNTEAFF | TRBJ1-1 | TRBV19
CASSLETGRNTEAFF | TRBJ1-1 | TRBV5-6
CASRTTRITGIYGYTF | TRBJ1-2 | TRBV19
CASSLSSANTEAFF | TRBJ1-1 | TRBV7-3
CASSGTTGWGNTEAFF | TRBJ1-1 | TRBV2
CASSSAGTAGYTF | TRBJ1-2 | TRBV7-9
CSARGTGRTEAFF | TRBJ1-1 | TRBV20-1
CASTYRGTGELFF | TRBJ2-2 | TRBV27
CASSPVGDPGGYTF | TRBJ1-2 | TRBV18
CSAKDSKRGEYNEQFF | TRBJ2-1 | TRBV20-1
CSVVGGLYEQYF | TRBJ2-7 | TRBV29-1
CASRRVGLAFF | TRBJ1-1 | TRBV19
CASSIQRGEGNEQYF | TRBJ2-7 | TRBV19
CASSPGIANYGYTF | TRBJ1-2 | TRBV2
CASSFAGTGNTVYF | TRBJ1-3 | TRBV7-2
CASSEGAVTDNEQFF | TRBJ2-1 | TRBV10-1
CASSLVATAGELFF | TRBJ2-2 | TRBV6-1
CASSLGPAGPGYEQYF | TRBJ2-7 | TRBV5-1
CASGQGSNTEAFF | TRBJ1-1 | TRBV7-9
CASSLARHNSNQPQHF | TRBJ1-5 | TRBV7-9
CSASEDRVDEAFF | TRBJ1-1 | TRBV20-1
CASSPGNYGYTF | TRBJ1-2 | TRBV12-3/TRBV12-4
CASRRQGAGQPQHF | TRBJ1-5 | TRBV4-1